This T cell receptor (beta chain) is drawn from a study of OX40 agonist ivuxolimab in advanced cancers. About the study: Dose-escalation subjects each had hepatocellular carcinoma, melanoma, renal cell or head and neck cancer.

The trim removed 2 bases at V and 4 bases at J, leaving 22 bases unmatched. This CDR3 has 20 amino acids. TCRdb's copy holds only in-frame clones and misses some; the assay was immunoSEQ multiplex PCR. The profile shows approximately 35,000 clones, around 90% of them singletons. This receptor was identified in an adult with an advanced solid tumor such as melanoma, head and neck, liver or kidney cancer. The sequencing used CD4+ or CD8+ T cells sorted from blood, collected in a trial of the OX40 agonist ivuxolimab. This rearrangement joins TRBV5-3 to TRBJ2-5, with 8 nucleotides matching TRBD2. TRBV5-3 is an ORF for which the function is uncertain. CDR3 loop: CARSLWPPAGGCSSIETQYF. The DNA for the CDR3 is TGTGCCAGAAGCTTATGGCCCCCCGCGGGAGGCTGTTCGAGTATAGAGACCCAGTACTTC.